This entry lists 2 T cell receptor beta chains sequenced from one sample in a study of OX40 agonist ivuxolimab in advanced cancers. Libraries were prepared by immunoSEQ multiplex PCR; TCRdb keeps only in-frame clonotypes and omits some of them. The table has over 50,000 clones, around 83% seen once. The input for sequencing was CD4+ or CD8+ T cells sorted from blood, taken in a trial of the OX40 agonist ivuxolimab. These receptors came from an adult with an advanced solid tumor such as melanoma, head and neck, liver or kidney cancer.

This clone has just a few counts. The chain has TRBV2 and TRBJ1-1; TRBD1 matches 7 bases. The V segment lost 4 bases and the J segment 7 bases; nucleotides outside the gene matches: 9. The CDR3 has 14 residues. Germline assignment: CDR1 SNHLY and CDR2 FYNNEI. This CDR3 reads CASSATGAILEAFF. CDR3 nucleotides: TGTGCCAGCAGTGCAACAGGGGCCATTCTTGAAGCTTTCTTT.

The chain is built from TRBV27 and TRBJ2-1, with 12 bases lining up with TRBD2. Germline-derived CDR1 and CDR2 are MNHEY and SMNVEV (reference sequence). V lost 5 bases and J lost 6; bases outside the gene matches: 8. The CDR3 has 16 residues. The CDR3 here is CASSTISSGRGNEQFF. CDR3 nucleotide sequence: TGTGCCAGCAGTACTATATCTAGCGGGAGGGGCAATGAGCAGTTCTTC.